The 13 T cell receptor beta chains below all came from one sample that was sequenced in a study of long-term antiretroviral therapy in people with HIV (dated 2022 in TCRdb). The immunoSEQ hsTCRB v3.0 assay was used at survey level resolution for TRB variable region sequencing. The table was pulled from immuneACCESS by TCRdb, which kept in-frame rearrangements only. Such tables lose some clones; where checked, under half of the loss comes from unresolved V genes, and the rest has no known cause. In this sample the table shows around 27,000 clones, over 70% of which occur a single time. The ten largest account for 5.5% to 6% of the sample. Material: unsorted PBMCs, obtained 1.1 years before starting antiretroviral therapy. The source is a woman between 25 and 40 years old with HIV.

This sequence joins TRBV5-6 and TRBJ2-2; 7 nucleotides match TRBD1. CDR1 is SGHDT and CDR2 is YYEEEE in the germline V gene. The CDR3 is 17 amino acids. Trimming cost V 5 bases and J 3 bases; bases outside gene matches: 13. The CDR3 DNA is TGTGCCAGCAGGACACGAGGGGGCGCAGCTTACACCGGGGAGCTGTTTTTT. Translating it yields CASRTRGGAAYTGELFF.

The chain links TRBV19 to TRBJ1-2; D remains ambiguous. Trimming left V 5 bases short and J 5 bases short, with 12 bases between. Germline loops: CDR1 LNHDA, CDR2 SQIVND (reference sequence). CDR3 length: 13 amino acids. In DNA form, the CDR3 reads TGTGCCAGTAGTGTGACCGCGGGGTATGGCTACACCTTC. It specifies CASSVTAGYGYTF.

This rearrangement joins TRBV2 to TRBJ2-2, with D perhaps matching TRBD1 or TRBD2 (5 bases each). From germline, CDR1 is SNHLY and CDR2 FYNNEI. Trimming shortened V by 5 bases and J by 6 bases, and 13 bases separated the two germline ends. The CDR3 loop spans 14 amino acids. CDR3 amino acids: CASSPGPWPGELFF. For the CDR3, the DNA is TGTGCCAGCAGTCCGGGGCCCTGGCCCGGGGAGCTGTTTTTT.

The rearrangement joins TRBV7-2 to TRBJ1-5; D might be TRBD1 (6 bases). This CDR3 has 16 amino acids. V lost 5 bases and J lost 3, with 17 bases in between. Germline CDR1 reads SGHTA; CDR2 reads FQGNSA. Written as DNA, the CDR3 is TGTGCCAGCAGCCAGCGAAAGACAGGAATCAATCAGCCCCAGCATTTT. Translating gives CASSQRKTGINQPQHF.

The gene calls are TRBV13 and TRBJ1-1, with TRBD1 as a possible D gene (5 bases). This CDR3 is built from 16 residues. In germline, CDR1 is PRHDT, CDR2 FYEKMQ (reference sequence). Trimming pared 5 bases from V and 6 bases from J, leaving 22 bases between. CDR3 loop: CASSPYLSGLLAEAFF. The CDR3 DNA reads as TGTGCCAGCAGCCCTTACCTATCAGGGCTTCTCGCTGAAGCTTTCTTT.

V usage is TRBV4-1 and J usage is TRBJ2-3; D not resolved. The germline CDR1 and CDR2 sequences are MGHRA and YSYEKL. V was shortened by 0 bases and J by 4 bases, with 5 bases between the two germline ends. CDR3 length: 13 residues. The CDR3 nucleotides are TGCGCCAGCAGCCAAGATAGCCCAGATACGCAGTATTTT. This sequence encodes CASSQDSPDTQYF.

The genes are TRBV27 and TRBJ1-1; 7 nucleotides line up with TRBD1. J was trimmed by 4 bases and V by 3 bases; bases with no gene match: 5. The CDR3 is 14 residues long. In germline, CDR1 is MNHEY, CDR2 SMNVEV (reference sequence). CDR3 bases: TGTGCCAGCAGTTTTCTAGGACAGGCCACTGAAGCTTTCTTT. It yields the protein CASSFLGQATEAFF.

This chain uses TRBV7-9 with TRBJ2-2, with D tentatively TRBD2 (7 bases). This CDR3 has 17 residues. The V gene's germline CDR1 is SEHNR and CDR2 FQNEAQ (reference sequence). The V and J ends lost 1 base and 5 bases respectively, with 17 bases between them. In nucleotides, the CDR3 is TGTGCCAGCAGCTTAGTGGCGGGGGCAAGAGGAACCGGGGAGCTGTTTTTT. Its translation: CASSLVAGARGTGELFF.

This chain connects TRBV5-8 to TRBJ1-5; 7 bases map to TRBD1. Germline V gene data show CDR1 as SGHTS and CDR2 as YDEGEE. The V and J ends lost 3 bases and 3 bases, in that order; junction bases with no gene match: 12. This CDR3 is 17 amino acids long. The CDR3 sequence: CASSSVRQGPLNQPQHF. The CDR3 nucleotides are TGTGCCAGCAGCTCCGTCCGACAGGGACCACTCAATCAGCCCCAGCATTTT.

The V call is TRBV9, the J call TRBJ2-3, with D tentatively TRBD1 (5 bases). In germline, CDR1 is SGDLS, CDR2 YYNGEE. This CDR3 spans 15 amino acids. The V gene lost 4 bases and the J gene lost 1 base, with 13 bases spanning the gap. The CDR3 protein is CASSPSLGGTDTQYF. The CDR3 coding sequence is TGTGCCAGCAGCCCCAGTCTAGGGGGCACAGATACGCAGTATTTT.

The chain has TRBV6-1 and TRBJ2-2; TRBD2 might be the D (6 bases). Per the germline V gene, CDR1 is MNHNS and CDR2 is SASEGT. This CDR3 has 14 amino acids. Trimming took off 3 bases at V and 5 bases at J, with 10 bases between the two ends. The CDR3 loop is CASSERGWTGELFF. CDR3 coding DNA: TGTGCCAGCAGTGAGCGGGGATGGACCGGGGAGCTGTTTTTT.

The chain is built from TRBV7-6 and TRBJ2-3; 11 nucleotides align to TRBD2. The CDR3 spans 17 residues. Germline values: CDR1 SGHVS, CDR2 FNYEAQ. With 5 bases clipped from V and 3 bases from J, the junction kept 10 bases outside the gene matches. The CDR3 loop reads CASSQSSGGAGTDTQYF. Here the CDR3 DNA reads TGTGCCAGCAGCCAAAGTAGCGGGGGGGCCGGTACAGATACGCAGTATTTT.

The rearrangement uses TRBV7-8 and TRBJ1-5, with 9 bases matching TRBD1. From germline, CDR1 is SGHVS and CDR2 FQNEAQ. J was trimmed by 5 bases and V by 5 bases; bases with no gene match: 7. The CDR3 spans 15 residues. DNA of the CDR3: TGTGCCAGCAGCATAGGGACAGGGCAGGATCAGCCCCAGCATTTT. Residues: CASSIGTGQDQPQHF.